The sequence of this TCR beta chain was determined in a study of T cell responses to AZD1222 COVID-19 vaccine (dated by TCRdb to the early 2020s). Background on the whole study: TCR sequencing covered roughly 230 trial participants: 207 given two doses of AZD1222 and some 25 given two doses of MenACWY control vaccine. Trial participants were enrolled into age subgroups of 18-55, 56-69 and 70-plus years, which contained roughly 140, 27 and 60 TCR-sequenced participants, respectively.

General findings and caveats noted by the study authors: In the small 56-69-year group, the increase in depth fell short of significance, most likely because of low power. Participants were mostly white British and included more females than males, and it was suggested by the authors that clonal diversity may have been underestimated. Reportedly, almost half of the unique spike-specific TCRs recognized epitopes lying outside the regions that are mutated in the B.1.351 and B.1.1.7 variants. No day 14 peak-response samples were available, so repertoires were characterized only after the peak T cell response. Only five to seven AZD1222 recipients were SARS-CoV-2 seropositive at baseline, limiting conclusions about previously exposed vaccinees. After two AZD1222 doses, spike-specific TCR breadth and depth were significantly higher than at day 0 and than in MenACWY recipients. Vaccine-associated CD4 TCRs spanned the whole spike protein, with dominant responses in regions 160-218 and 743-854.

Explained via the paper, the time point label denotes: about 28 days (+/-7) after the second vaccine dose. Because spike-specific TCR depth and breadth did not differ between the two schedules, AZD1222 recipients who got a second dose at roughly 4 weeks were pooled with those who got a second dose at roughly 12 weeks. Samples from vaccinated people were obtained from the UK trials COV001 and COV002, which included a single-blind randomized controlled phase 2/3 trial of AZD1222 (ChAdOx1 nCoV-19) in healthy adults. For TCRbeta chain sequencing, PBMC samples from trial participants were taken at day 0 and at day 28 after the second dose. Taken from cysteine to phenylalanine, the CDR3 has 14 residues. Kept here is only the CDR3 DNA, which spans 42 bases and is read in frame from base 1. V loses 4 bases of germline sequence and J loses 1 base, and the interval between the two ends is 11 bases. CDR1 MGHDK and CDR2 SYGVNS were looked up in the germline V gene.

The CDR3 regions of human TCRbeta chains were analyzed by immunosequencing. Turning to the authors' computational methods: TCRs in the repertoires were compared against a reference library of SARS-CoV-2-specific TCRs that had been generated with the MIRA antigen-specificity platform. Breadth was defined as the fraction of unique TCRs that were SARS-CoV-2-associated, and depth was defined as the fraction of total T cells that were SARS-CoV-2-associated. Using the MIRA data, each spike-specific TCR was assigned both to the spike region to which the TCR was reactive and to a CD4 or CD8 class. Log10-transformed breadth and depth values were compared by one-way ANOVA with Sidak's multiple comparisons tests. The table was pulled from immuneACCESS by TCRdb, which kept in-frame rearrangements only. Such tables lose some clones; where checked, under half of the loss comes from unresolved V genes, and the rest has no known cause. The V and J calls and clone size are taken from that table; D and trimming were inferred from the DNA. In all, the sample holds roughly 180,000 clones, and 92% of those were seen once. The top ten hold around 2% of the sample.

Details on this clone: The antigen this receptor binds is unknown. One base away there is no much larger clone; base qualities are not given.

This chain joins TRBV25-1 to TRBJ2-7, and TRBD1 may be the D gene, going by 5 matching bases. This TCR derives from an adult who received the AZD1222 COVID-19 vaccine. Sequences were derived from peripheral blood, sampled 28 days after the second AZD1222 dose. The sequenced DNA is TGTGCCAGCAGTGCGCAGGGCAAATCCTACGAGCAGTACTTC. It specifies CASSAQGKSYEQYF.